These 29 T cell receptor beta chains were sequenced from one sample in a study of T cell repertoires in cytomegalovirus infection. TCRdb fed the reads into MiXCR, producing one record per CDR3 protein. The sample contains around 69,000 distinct CDR3 sequences, 20% of which appear only once. Antigens of these TCRs are unknown. The source was CD8+ T cells from cultured PBMCs, collected from culture after CMV antigen stimulation. The receptor set was obtained from a human donor in good health (CMV status not recorded). Some clones in this sample may be carry-over from other donors' samples.

This clonotype was observed a few times. V is TRBV5-1 and J is TRBJ2-7, with D uncertain. This CDR3 is built from 12 residues. Trimming stripped 4 bases from V and 5 bases from J, with 10 bases between. CDR1 is SGHRS, CDR2 YFSETQ, per germline. Written as DNA, the CDR3 is TGCGCCAGCAGCCCAAGCGTCGACGAGCAGTACTTC. It is translated as CASSPSVDEQYF.

The V and J genes are TRBV6-1 and TRBJ2-1, with 9 bases aligning to TRBD2. Germline V gene data show CDR1 as MNHNS and CDR2 as SASEGT. Trimming removed 5 bases from V and 8 bases from J; junction bases left unmatched: 16. This CDR3 comprises 17 residues. DNA for the CDR3: TGTGCCAGCAGTCCACATCCCGGGACTAGCATGAGACATGAGCAGTTCTTC. Translating it yields CASSPHPGTSMRHEQFF.

The chain has TRBV12-3 or TRBV12-4 and TRBJ2-3, with D possibly matching TRBD1 (6 bases). The V and J ends lost 5 bases and 3 bases respectively, with 21 bases between them. The CDR3 consists of 17 residues. CDR3 region: CASSLYRVPKRTDTQYF. The CDR3 nucleotides are TGTGCCAGCAGTCTCTACAGGGTTCCTAAGAGAACAGATACGCAGTATTTT.

This clonotype has just a few counts. The chain couples TRBV12-3 or TRBV12-4 to TRBJ2-7; a weak D match, TRBD1 (7 bases). With 6 bases removed from V and 4 bases from J, the gap between germline ends came to 19 bases. This CDR3 is built from 15 residues. CDR3: CASRLSAGGPYEQYF. The CDR3 DNA reads as TGTGCCAGCAGATTATCAGCAGGGGGGCCATACGAGCAGTACTTC.

This clonotype was counted only a few times. The chain uses TRBV12-3 or TRBV12-4 and TRBJ2-3; D could derive from TRBD1 or TRBD2 (5 bases each). CDR3 size: 13 residues. V lost 6 bases and J 3 bases, leaving 10 bases between the germline ends. CDR3 amino acids: CASSGDATDTQYF. The CDR3 bases are TGTGCCAGCAGCGGGGACGCAACAGATACGCAGTATTTT.

This clonotype was seen a handful of times. The J gene is TRBJ1-2, the V gene TRBV6-5; no firm D call. The CDR3 covers 14 residues. Per the germline V gene, CDR1 is MNHEY and CDR2 is SVGAGI. V lost 2 bases, J lost 5 bases, and 12 bases lay in between. The DNA for the CDR3 is TGTGCCAGCAGTTACGCCCCCAGTCAGTATGGCTACACCTTC. It encodes CASSYAPSQYGYTF.

The chain couples TRBV15 to TRBJ2-3; 9 bases align to TRBD1. The CDR3 consists of 14 residues. Trimming cost V 6 bases and J 2 bases; bases outside gene matches: 3. Germline V gene data show CDR1 as LNHNV and CDR2 as YYDKDF (reference sequence). The CDR3: CATRWTGDTDTQYF. The CDR3 DNA reads as TGTGCCACCAGGTGGACAGGGGACACAGATACGCAGTATTTT.

This clonotype was detected only a few times. The V gene is TRBV19, the J gene TRBJ1-5; possible D gene TRBD1, 5 bases. Germline CDR1 LNHDA, CDR2 SQIVND (reference sequence). V gave up 10 bases and J gave up 8 bases, with 21 bases separating them. The CDR3 has 14 amino acids. As DNA, the CDR3 is TGTGCCACCGCACAGAGGGGAATGGTGGAGCCCCAGCATTTT. Translation: CATAQRGMVEPQHF.

By sample fraction, this clonotype is medium-sized (0.01 to 0.1%). The chain carries TRBV7-2 and TRBJ2-7, with D tentatively TRBD1 (6 bases). Germline CDR1 is SGHTA and CDR2 is FQGNSA. The V and J ends lost 5 bases and 7 bases respectively, with 18 bases between them. The CDR3 has 14 amino acids. The chain's CDR3 is CASSETGSPREQYF. DNA of the CDR3: TGTGCCAGCAGCGAGACAGGTAGCCCCAGAGAGCAGTACTTC.

This clonotype was observed at least ten times. The chain recombines TRBV24-1 with TRBJ2-3; D not certain. The CDR3 contains 16 residues. V was clipped by 3 bases and J by 1 base, with 13 bases between them. From germline, CDR1 is KGHDR and CDR2 SFDVKD. The CDR3 reads CATSDPDPSGTDTQYF. The CDR3 bases are TGTGCCACCAGTGATCCCGACCCGTCGGGCACAGATACGCAGTATTTT.

The chain employs TRBV7-9 and TRBJ2-7; D possibly uses TRBD1 or TRBD2 (5 bases each). Trimming took off 5 bases at V and 5 bases at J, with 19 bases between the two ends. CDR1 and CDR2 (germline): SEHNR, FQNEAQ (reference sequence). The CDR3 consists of 15 residues. The CDR3 sequence: CASSMSQGTEDEQYF. As DNA, the CDR3 is TGTGCCAGCAGCATGAGCCAGGGAACGGAGGACGAGCAGTACTTC.

This clonotype turned up a few times. This rearrangement joins TRBV7-9 to TRBJ2-7, with a weak D call TRBD1 (5 bases). The V and J ends lost 0 bases and 5 bases respectively, with 11 bases between them. Per germline, CDR1 SEHNR and CDR2 FQNEAQ (reference sequence). The CDR3 extends over 14 amino acids. CDR3 nucleotide sequence: TGTGCCAGCAGCTTAGCCCAGGGCCTCGACGAGCAGTACTTC. Translating it yields CASSLAQGLDEQYF.

This clonotype has just a few counts. The chain employs TRBV12-3 or TRBV12-4 and TRBJ2-1; D ambiguous. CDR3 length equals 18 residues. V was clipped by 5 bases and J by 0 bases, with 20 bases between them. The CDR3 DNA reads TGTGCCAGCAGTCCGACTCTCAAAAGGCTTACCTCCTACAATGAGCAGTTCTTC. Encoded protein: CASSPTLKRLTSYNEQFF.

The rearrangement links TRBV6-6 to TRBJ1-2; no clear D gene. In germline, CDR1 is MNHNY, CDR2 SVGAGI (reference sequence). The CDR3 runs 11 residues. Trimming stripped 5 bases from V and 3 bases from J, with 4 bases between. CDR3 bases: TGTGCCAGCAGTGCCCACTATGGCTACACCTTC. This codes for CASSAHYGYTF.

This clonotype has only a few counts. This chain connects TRBV5-1 to TRBJ2-2; TRBD2 matches 8 bases. J lost 1 base, V lost 3 bases, and 8 bases had no gene match. The CDR3 totals 17 residues. CDR1 and CDR2 (germline): SGHRS, YFSETQ. DNA of the CDR3: TGCGCCAGCAGCTATTCCCGCGGGGGGCTGAACACCGGGGAGCTGTTTTTT. Protein product: CASSYSRGGLNTGELFF.

This chain joins TRBV6-2 or TRBV6-3 and TRBJ1-1; D not resolved. CDR3 length: 16 residues. Trimming took 2 bases from V and 7 from J, leaving 20 bases between them. Germline assignment: CDR1 MNHEY and CDR2 SVGEGT. CDR3 nucleotides: TGTGCCAGCAGTTACCCTTTTCCAGTGGCGTATGGTGAAGCTTTCTTT. Its translation: CASSYPFPVAYGEAFF.

The rearrangement joins TRBV23-1 to TRBJ1-5; D gene ambiguous. TRBV23-1 is an ORF for which the function is uncertain. The CDR3 spans 14 residues. Deletions cut 2 bases from V and 3 bases from J, with 8 bases between. The DNA of the CDR3 is TGCGCCAGCAGTCAAGGGGAAGACAATCAGCCCCAGCATTTT. It specifies CASSQGEDNQPQHF.

The chain employs TRBV12-3 or TRBV12-4 and TRBJ2-7; D is possibly TRBD1 or TRBD2 (6 bases each). Between the trimmed V and J ends, which lost 3 bases and 2 bases, there was a span of 11 bases. The CDR3 spans 14 residues. CDR3: CASSFGGGPYEQYF. For the CDR3, the DNA is TGTGCCAGCAGTTTCGGTGGGGGGCCCTACGAGCAGTACTTC.

A few counts support this clonotype. The rearrangement links TRBV19 to TRBJ2-2; 8 bases match TRBD1. V was pared by 4 bases and J by 4 bases, with 5 bases of the junction left unmatched. This CDR3 is built from 15 residues. The germline V gene encodes CDR1 LNHDA and CDR2 SQIVND (reference sequence). In DNA, the CDR3 is TGTGCCAGTAGTAAATTAACAGGGGGCACCGGGGAGCTGTTTTTT. This encodes CASSKLTGGTGELFF.

The genes are TRBV6-5 and TRBJ2-7; TRBD1 matches at 10 bases. CDR3 length equals 14 residues. The trim removed 7 bases at V and 2 bases at J, leaving 5 bases unmatched. Looked up from germline, CDR1 is MNHEY and CDR2 is SVGAGI. The CDR3 sequence: CASKGTGEAYEQYF. The CDR3 DNA reads as TGTGCCAGCAAGGGGACAGGGGAGGCCTACGAGCAGTACTTC.

In this sample, this clonotype turned up a few times. This chain links TRBV7-2 with TRBJ2-1; D call uncertain. CDR3 length: 13 amino acids. The V gene's germline CDR1 is SGHTA and CDR2 FQGNSA. Trimming took off 1 base at V and 8 bases at J, with 9 bases between the two ends. This chain's CDR3 is CASSLEGSDEQFF. In DNA form, the CDR3 reads TGTGCCAGCAGCTTAGAGGGATCCGATGAGCAGTTCTTC.

The chain combines TRBV4-1 with TRBJ2-7; D unclear. This CDR3 is built from 16 residues. V was pared by 5 bases and J by 0 bases, with 17 bases between. Germline CDR1 is MGHRA and CDR2 is YSYEKL. The CDR3: CASSLVPGRSSYEQYF. CDR3 sequence (DNA): TGCGCCAGCAGCTTAGTACCGGGTCGGAGCTCCTACGAGCAGTACTTC.

Here the CDR3 reads CASSFSRGQPEQFF. CDR3 DNA: TGTGCCAGCAGTTTCTCCAGGGGACAGCCCGAGCAGTTCTTC. This chain connects TRBV12-3 or TRBV12-4 to TRBJ2-1; 7 nucleotides line up with TRBD1. J lost 10 bases, V lost 3 bases, and 9 bases had no gene match. CDR3 length: 14 residues.

At least ten counts were recorded for this clonotype. V usage is TRBV20-1 and J usage is TRBJ2-3; D is possibly TRBD1 or TRBD2 (6 bases each). There are 13 residues in the CDR3. Germline V gene lookup returns CDR1 DFQATT and CDR2 SNEGSKA (reference sequence). CDR3 nucleotide sequence: TGCAGCAGTTGGGGGGCTAGCACAGATACGCAGTATTTT. Its protein is CSSWGASTDTQYF.

V gene TRBV5-5 combines with J gene TRBJ2-5; possible D gene TRBD2, 5 bases. Trimming removed 4 bases from V and 3 bases from J, with 10 bases in between. Germline V lookup: CDR1 SGHKS, CDR2 YYEKEE (reference sequence). The CDR3 covers 13 residues. CDR3 DNA sequence: TGTGCCAGCAGCCTGGCGGAGGAAGAGACCCAGTACTTC. This translates into CASSLAEEETQYF.

The chain couples TRBV4-3 to TRBJ1-5, with D unclear. The germline CDR1 and CDR2 sequences are LGHNA and YSLEER. CDR3 length equals 16 residues. Trimming removed 1 base at V and 2 bases at J, with 12 bases between. The CDR3 DNA is TGCGCCAGCAGCCAAGTTGACACCTCGGGCAATCAGCCCCAGCATTTT. It yields the protein CASSQVDTSGNQPQHF.

This sequence joins TRBV7-2 and TRBJ2-7; TRBD1 matches at 7 bases. The CDR3 loop spans 14 amino acids. Germline CDR1 is SGHTA and CDR2 is FQGNSA. With 6 bases clipped from V and 6 bases from J, the junction kept 11 bases outside the gene matches. CDR3 protein: CASSLPGGRGEQYF. As DNA, the CDR3 is TGTGCCAGCAGTCTCCCAGGGGGTCGGGGCGAGCAGTACTTC.

This clonotype was counted between two and nine times. Germline is not matched at one junction end, which may reflect a read error. This sequence joins TRBV28 and TRBJ2-1; 9 nucleotides agree with TRBD1. The CDR3 runs to 12 residues. Per germline, CDR1 MDHEN and CDR2 SYDVKM. The CDR3 coding sequence is TGTGCCAGCAGTTCCACCCCGGGACAGGGTACCTTC. Amino acids: CASSSTPGQGTF.

This chain links TRBV7-2 with TRBJ2-5; no firm D call. The CDR3 is 15 amino acids. Trimming cost V 5 bases and J 4 bases, with 17 bases left between them. CDR1 and CDR2 (germline): SGHTA, FQGNSA. For the CDR3, the DNA is TGTGCCAGCAGCCCCCCTCTTCCCGAGAGAGAGACCCAGTACTTC. Amino acid sequence: CASSPPLPERETQYF.